Each of the 32 T cell receptor beta chains below was sequenced from the same sample in a study of PD-1 blockade in classical Hodgkin lymphoma (dated by TCRdb to 2018 to 2020). Library preparation employed the immunoSEQ multiplex PCR assay. Entries here come from immuneACCESS through TCRdb and include only in-frame sequences with V and J called. Some clones fail to appear in such tables; in the studies checked, an unresolved V gene covers under half of the shortfall, and the cause of the remainder is unknown. The sample records 60,000 to 75,000 clones, around 90% of which are singletons. The leading ten clones occupy approximately 9.9% of the sample. The meaning of the sample's time point label: cycle 1 day 1 (C1D1), immediately before nivolumab initiation. All trial patients had relapsed after autologous stem cell transplantation, with cohorts A, B and C differing in prior brentuximab vedotin exposure.

The sequencing used peripheral blood mononuclear cells (PBMCs), collected at baseline. The receptors were sampled from a human donor with classical Hodgkin lymphoma.

The chain has TRBV5-1 and TRBJ1-1, with a tentative D call TRBD1 (5 bases). Trimming stripped 2 bases from V and 0 bases from J, with 8 bases between. Germline-derived CDR1 and CDR2 are SGHRS and YFSETQ. The CDR3 totals 14 residues. This chain's CDR3 is CASSFGGMNTEAFF. The CDR3 region has the DNA TGCGCCAGCAGCTTTGGGGGGATGAACACTGAAGCTTTCTTT.

This clone came up a few times. The V and J genes are TRBV6-1 and TRBJ1-5; no clear D. CDR3 length: 11 amino acids. V was clipped by 2 bases and J by 7 bases, with 3 bases between them. Germline loops: CDR1 MNHNS, CDR2 SASEGT. Here the CDR3 reads CASSEYQPQHF. The CDR3 nucleotides read TGTGCCAGCAGTGAATACCAGCCCCAGCATTTT.

The chain links TRBV12-5 to TRBJ2-3, with 14 positions matching TRBD2. CDR1 and CDR2 (germline): LGHNT, FRNRAP. V lost 6 bases to trimming and J lost 4 bases; unmatched junction nucleotides: 6. The CDR3 sequence is 16 residues long. The CDR3 DNA reads TGTGCTAGTGGATCGACTAGCGGGGGGGCCGCAGATACGCAGTATTTT. This translates into CASGSTSGGAADTQYF.

The chain uses TRBV12-5 and TRBJ2-7; 10 nucleotides line up with TRBD2. J was trimmed by 3 bases and V by 5 bases; bases with no gene match: 16. Germline CDR1 LGHNT, CDR2 FRNRAP. The CDR3 runs to 18 residues. This chain's CDR3 is CASGRVSGGGAADYEQYF. The CDR3 DNA reads TGTGCTAGTGGTCGGGTCAGCGGGGGGGGCGCCGCAGACTACGAGCAGTACTTC.

The chain employs TRBV5-1 and TRBJ2-7; D tentatively reads TRBD1 or TRBD2 (5 bases each). V lost 0 bases to trimming and J lost 2 bases, with 9 bases between them. Germline CDR1 SGHRS, CDR2 YFSETQ. The CDR3 length is 14 residues. The CDR3 bases are TGCGCCAGCAGCTTGGCCGGGACCACCTACGAGCAGTACTTC. It translates to CASSLAGTTYEQYF.

The V and J genes are TRBV4-1 and TRBJ2-7; D gene uncertain. This CDR3 contains 16 residues. V was cut by 0 bases and J by 3 bases, with 15 bases left in between. Germline lookup yields CDR1 MGHRA and CDR2 YSYEKL. CDR3 nucleotide sequence: TGCGCCAGCAGCCAAGATGTGGGCAGGTCAGGCTACGAGCAGTACTTC. Protein: CASSQDVGRSGYEQYF.

A word on this clone: Relative to the germline gene, one junction end is altered; a read error may explain this. V is TRBV28 and J is TRBJ2-1; D gene ambiguous. The CDR3 is 12 residues long. Germline V gives CDR1 MDHEN, CDR2 SYDVKM. The CDR3 nucleotides read TGTGCCAGCACATCCTCCTCCAATGAGCAGTTCTTC. Its translation is CASTSSSNEQFF.

V and J are TRBV7-9 and TRBJ2-7, with 8 bases identical to TRBD1. The CDR3 extends over 13 amino acids. CDR1 is SEHNR, CDR2 FQNEAQ, per germline (reference sequence). Unmatched junction bases numbered 3, after V lost 5 bases and J lost 3 bases. The CDR3 DNA is TGTGCCAGCAGCAAACAGGGGGACTACGAGCAGTACTTC. Its protein product is CASSKQGDYEQYF.

The chain employs TRBV27 and TRBJ2-2, with D possibly being TRBD1 (6 bases). The CDR3 extends over 15 amino acids. V lost 4 bases and J lost 5, with 14 bases in between. The germline V gene encodes CDR1 MNHEY and CDR2 SMNVEV (reference sequence). CDR3 sequence: CASSYGVRGTGELFF. CDR3 DNA: TGTGCCAGCAGTTATGGGGTGAGGGGGACCGGGGAGCTGTTTTTT.

The chain joins TRBV6-1 to TRBJ2-7, with no clear D. The germline V gene has CDR1 MNHNS and CDR2 SASEGT. The CDR3 is 13 amino acids. V was shortened by 6 bases and J by 2 bases, with 11 bases between the two germline ends. CDR3 nucleotides: TGTGCCAGCAGCGAAACCCTTGCCTACGAGCAGTACTTC. As protein: CASSETLAYEQYF.

The chain uses TRBV5-1 and TRBJ1-1, with D hard to call. Trimming cost V 5 bases and J 5 bases, with 16 bases left between them. Germline CDR1 and CDR2: SGHRS and YFSETQ. CDR3 length: 14 residues. The CDR3 DNA reads TGCGCCAGCAGTGGTAAGGGTGAAGGGACTGAAGCTTTCTTT. This translates into CASSGKGEGTEAFF. The whole variable domain, filled in from reference TRBV5-1 and TRBJ1-1, reads KAGVTQTPRYLIKTRGQQVTLSCSPISGHRSVSWYQQTPGQGLQFLFEYFSETQRNKGNFPGRFSGRQFSNSRSEMNVSTLELGDSALYLCASSGKGEGTEAFFGQGTRLTVV.

This chain links TRBV19 with TRBJ1-4; D might be TRBD1 (5 bases). The CDR3 has 14 amino acids. Germline V gene data show CDR1 as LNHDA and CDR2 as SQIVND (reference sequence). V lost 6 bases, J lost 5 bases, and 13 bases lay in between. DNA for the CDR3: TGTGCCAGTAGACACCGGGACCGCAATGAAAAACTGTTTTTT. Translation gives CASRHRDRNEKLFF.

CDR3 loop: CASSPPVGRSSYNEQFF. The DNA of the CDR3 is TGTGCCAGCAGCCCTCCCGTCGGGCGAAGCTCCTACAATGAGCAGTTCTTC. The V call is TRBV7-9, the J call TRBJ2-1; no definite D call. Germline V CDR1 and CDR2: SEHNR, FQNEAQ (reference sequence). The CDR3 is made up of 17 amino acids. V lost 5 bases and J lost 0, with 17 bases in between.

This chain links TRBV2 with TRBJ2-3; 9 bases are shared with TRBD2. Unmatched junction bases numbered 1, after V lost 2 bases and J lost 1 base. Germline CDR1 reads SNHLY; CDR2 reads FYNNEI. The CDR3 sequence is 15 residues long. This CDR3 is CASSERTSGTDTQYF. The CDR3 DNA is TGTGCCAGCAGTGAAAGGACTAGCGGCACAGATACGCAGTATTTT. Combining the CDR3 with reference TRBV2 and TRBJ2-3 gives the whole variable domain EPEVTQTPSHQVTQMGQEVILRCVPISNHLYFYWYRQILGQKVEFLVSFYNNEISEKSEIFDDQFSVERPDGSNFTLKIRSTKLEDSAMYFCASSERTSGTDTQYFGPGTRLTVL.

The chain has TRBV27 and TRBJ1-1, with D possibly matching TRBD1 (5 bases). The V end was cut by 5 bases, the J end by 4 bases, with 11 bases between. Germline V gene sequence: CDR1 MNHEY, CDR2 SMNVEV (reference sequence). The CDR3 has 13 residues. The CDR3 loop is CASSQGVGTEAFF. The CDR3 bases are TGTGCCAGCAGTCAGGGAGTAGGCACTGAAGCTTTCTTT.

V gene TRBV27 combines with J gene TRBJ2-7; D gene unclear. The CDR3 contains 13 residues. The germline gives CDR1 MNHEY, CDR2 SMNVEV (reference sequence). The V gene lost 5 bases and the J gene lost 5 bases, with 13 bases spanning the gap. The CDR3 protein is CASSRFDIDEQYF. The CDR3 coding sequence is TGTGCCAGCAGTCGGTTTGACATCGACGAGCAGTACTTC.

The rearrangement links TRBV15 to TRBJ1-2, with 7 nucleotides matching TRBD1. Germline V gene lookup returns CDR1 LNHNV and CDR2 YYDKDF (reference sequence). The V segment lost 8 bases and the J segment 8 bases; nucleotides outside the gene matches: 11. The CDR3 extends over 13 amino acids. CDR3 loop: CATGDRVEAGYTF. The CDR3 DNA follows: TGTGCCACCGGCGACAGGGTGGAGGCAGGCTACACCTTC.

A few counts support this clone. The chain carries TRBV28 and TRBJ1-5; weak D call: TRBD1 (5 bases). Germline lookup yields CDR1 MDHEN and CDR2 SYDVKM. This CDR3 has 15 residues. Trimming cost V 3 bases and J 2 bases, with 11 bases left between them. CDR3 sequence reads: CASSFGHPGNQPQHF. The CDR3 DNA follows: TGTGCCAGCAGTTTTGGACACCCTGGCAATCAGCCCCAGCATTTT.

The chain combines TRBV2 with TRBJ2-3; the match to TRBD1 covers 9 bases. CDR3 length equals 15 residues. The V and J ends lost 6 bases and 1 base, in that order; junction bases with no gene match: 5. Germline lookup yields CDR1 SNHLY and CDR2 FYNNEI. The CDR3, as DNA: TGTGCCAGCAGAATCTGGACAGGGGGCACAGATACGCAGTATTTT. This codes for CASRIWTGGTDTQYF.

This clone was picked up one time. The rearrangement joins TRBV7-4 to TRBJ1-5; no clear D gene. The ends were cut back, 5 bases at V and 7 bases at J, with 15 bases in the middle. This CDR3 region has 14 residues. Germline V lookup: CDR1 SGHVT, CDR2 SQSDAQ. In nucleotides, the CDR3 is TGTGCCAGCAGCCACCCTCCAGGCCCCCAGCCCCAGCATTTT. Translated: CASSHPPGPQPQHF.

This chain connects TRBV6-1 to TRBJ2-3, with D possibly matching TRBD2 (6 bases). CDR1 MNHNS and CDR2 SASEGT come from the germline V gene. The CDR3 loop spans 14 amino acids. V lost 2 bases and J lost 6, with 12 bases in between. The CDR3 nucleotides are TGTGCCAGCAGTGAATCGAGCGGGTTCGATACGCAGTATTTT. It specifies CASSESSGFDTQYF.

The chain recombines TRBV19 with TRBJ2-3; 8 nucleotides match TRBD1. The germline CDR1 and CDR2 sequences are LNHDA and SQIVND (reference sequence). V was clipped by 5 bases and J by 4 bases; unmatched bases: 11. The CDR3 covers 16 residues. For the CDR3, the DNA is TGTGCCAGTAGTGGACAGGGAAGAAGCCCCCCAGATACGCAGTATTTT. Amino acid sequence: CASSGQGRSPPDTQYF. Full variable domain (remainder filled in from reference TRBV19 and TRBJ2-3): DGGITQSPKYLFRKEGQNVTLSCEQNLNHDAMYWYRQDPGQGLRLIYYSQIVNDFQKGDIAEGYSVSREKKESFPLTVTSAQKNPTAFYLCASSGQGRSPPDTQYFGPGTRLTVL.

The chain carries TRBV30 and TRBJ1-6, with D unclear. Germline V gives CDR1 GTSNPN, CDR2 SVGIG (reference sequence). This CDR3 region has 14 residues. V lost 3 bases to trimming and J lost 7 bases, with 13 bases between them. In DNA form, the CDR3 reads TGTGCCTGGAGAAATTCTGCATCGAATTCACCCCTCCACTTT. Translation gives CAWRNSASNSPLHF. The full variable domain, rest sourced from reference TRBV30 and TRBJ1-6, is SQTIHQWPATLVQPVGSPLSLECTVEGTSNPNLYWYRQAAGRGLQLLFYSVGIGQISSEVPQNLSASRPQDRQFILSSKKLLLSDSGFYLCAWRNSASNSPLHFGNGTRLTVT.

DNA of the CDR3: TGTGCCAGCAAGTCCCGGGACAGGGGGCGAGAGACCCAGTACTTC. Amino acids: CASKSRDRGRETQYF. The chain employs TRBV27 and TRBJ2-5; 12 positions match TRBD1. This CDR3 is 15 amino acids long. Trimming took 7 bases from V and 4 from J; bases not matched to a gene: 7. In germline, CDR1 is MNHEY, CDR2 SMNVEV (reference sequence).

The count of this clone is one. This chain links TRBV19 with TRBJ1-5; 10 bases are a match to TRBD1. The CDR3 runs 19 residues. After removal of 1 base from V and 3 bases from J, the junction contained 12 bases not matched to a gene. Germline V gene lookup returns CDR1 LNHDA and CDR2 SQIVND (reference sequence). DNA of the CDR3: TGTGCCAGTAGTATAGCTAGTGGGACAGGGGCCTCCTTCAATCAGCCCCAGCATTTT. As protein: CASSIASGTGASFNQPQHF.

The V and J genes are TRBV27 and TRBJ1-3; D not certain. With 5 bases removed from V and 1 base from J, the gap between germline ends came to 6 bases. CDR1 is MNHEY and CDR2 is SMNVEV in the germline V gene (reference sequence). The CDR3 runs 13 residues. CDR3 sequence reads: CASSQGSGNTIYF. DNA for the CDR3: TGTGCCAGCAGTCAAGGATCTGGAAACACCATATATTTT.

The genes are TRBV5-1 and TRBJ1-4, with TRBD1 identical over 9 bases. Trimming took 1 base from V and 3 from J; bases not matched to a gene: 7. This CDR3 spans 17 amino acids. The germline gives CDR1 SGHRS, CDR2 YFSETQ. CDR3 in amino acids: CASSLRTGAGANEKLFF. The CDR3 DNA sequence: TGCGCCAGCAGCTTGAGGACAGGGGCGGGGGCTAATGAAAAACTGTTTTTT.

V is TRBV2 and J is TRBJ2-3; the match to TRBD2 covers 8 bases. After removal of 7 bases from V and 2 bases from J, the junction contained 14 bases not matched to a gene. This CDR3 is built from 17 residues. Germline V gene data show CDR1 as SNHLY and CDR2 as FYNNEI. The CDR3 protein is CASKYVWAGGSTDTQYF. The CDR3 nucleotides are TGTGCCAGCAAGTACGTCTGGGCGGGGGGATCCACAGATACGCAGTATTTT. Full variable domain (missing parts from reference TRBV2 and TRBJ2-3): EPEVTQTPSHQVTQMGQEVILRCVPISNHLYFYWYRQILGQKVEFLVSFYNNEISEKSEIFDDQFSVERPDGSNFTLKIRSTKLEDSAMYFCASKYVWAGGSTDTQYFGPGTRLTVL.

This rearrangement joins TRBV2 to TRBJ1-2; TRBD1 matches at 8 bases. Trimming took 3 bases from V and 5 from J; bases not matched to a gene: 5. The CDR3 has 14 amino acids. Germline loops: CDR1 SNHLY, CDR2 FYNNEI. CDR3 DNA sequence: TGTGCCAGCAGTGACGTCCGGACAGGGTATGGCTACACCTTC. It yields the protein CASSDVRTGYGYTF.

The CDR3 DNA reads TGTGCCAGCAGTCTTAGCGGGAGTTTAGGCGGGGAGCTGTTTTTT. Translation gives CASSLSGSLGGELFF. The chain combines TRBV28 with TRBJ2-2; 9 bases align to TRBD2. Germline V CDR1 and CDR2: MDHEN, SYDVKM. There are 15 residues in the CDR3. J lost 7 bases, V lost 5 bases, and 8 bases had no gene match.

V and J are TRBV19 and TRBJ2-2, with 8 bases fitting TRBD1. Germline assignment: CDR1 LNHDA and CDR2 SQIVND (reference sequence). J lost 3 bases, V lost 4 bases, and 10 bases had no gene match. The CDR3 runs to 17 residues. This CDR3 is CASSRIGTGIYTGELFF. In DNA form, the CDR3 reads TGTGCCAGTAGTAGAATCGGGACAGGTATTTACACCGGGGAGCTGTTTTTT. The whole variable domain, remainder taken from reference TRBV19 and TRBJ2-2, is DGGITQSPKYLFRKEGQNVTLSCEQNLNHDAMYWYRQDPGQGLRLIYYSQIVNDFQKGDIAEGYSVSREKKESFPLTVTSAQKNPTAFYLCASSRIGTGIYTGELFFGEGSRLTVL.

The J gene is TRBJ2-7, the V gene TRBV20-1; D is undetermined. Trimming cost V 4 bases and J 0 bases, with 4 bases left between them. The CDR3 contains 11 residues. Germline V gives CDR1 DFQATT, CDR2 SNEGSKA (reference sequence). The CDR3 sequence is CSATGSYEQYF. The CDR3 bases are TGCAGTGCTACTGGCTCCTACGAGCAGTACTTC.